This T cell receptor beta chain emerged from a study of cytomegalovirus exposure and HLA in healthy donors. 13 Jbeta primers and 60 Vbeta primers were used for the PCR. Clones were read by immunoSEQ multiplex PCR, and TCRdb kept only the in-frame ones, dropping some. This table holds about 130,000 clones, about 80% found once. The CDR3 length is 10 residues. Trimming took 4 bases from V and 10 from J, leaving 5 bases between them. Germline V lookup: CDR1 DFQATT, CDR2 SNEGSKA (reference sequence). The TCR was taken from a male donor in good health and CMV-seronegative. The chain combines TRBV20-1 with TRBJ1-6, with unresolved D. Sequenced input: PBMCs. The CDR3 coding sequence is TGCAGTGCTATCCCGTCACCCCTCCACTTT. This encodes CSAIPSPLHF.